The 26 T cell receptor beta chains below all came from one sample that was sequenced in a study of response to subunit inactivated influenza vaccine. TCRdb re-called the RT-PCR reads with MiXCR, one entry per CDR3 protein. The sample holds approximately 500,000 distinct CDR3 sequences, roughly 25% seen once. These data also featured in a second study, about T cells expressing NK-cell markers. That study adds: For TCR beta, cDNA was produced by 5'RACE template switching with UMIs.

This specimen was CD4+ T cells sorted from PBMCs, taken less than 13 days after vaccination. Every receptor here comes from a man aged 50 or older who received an inactivated influenza vaccine.

In its sample, this clonotype was seen a few times. The chain combines TRBV4-2 with TRBJ2-1; D could derive from TRBD1 or TRBD2 (5 bases each). Trimming took 0 bases from V and 13 from J, leaving 25 bases between them. Germline loops: CDR1 LGHNA, CDR2 YNFKEQ. The CDR3 has 17 residues. The CDR3 reads CASSQDLEFSGTDSQFF. CDR3 bases: TGTGCCAGCAGCCAAGATCTTGAATTTTCCGGGACGGATTCCCAGTTCTTC.

The chain joins TRBV7-9 to TRBJ2-7, with D perhaps given as TRBD1 or TRBD2 (5 bases each). The CDR3 covers 14 residues. V lost 5 bases, J lost 2 bases, and 13 bases lay in between. Looked up from germline, CDR1 is SEHNR and CDR2 is FQNEAQ (reference sequence). Here the CDR3 reads CASSPGPGPYEQYF. The CDR3 region has the DNA TGTGCCAGCAGCCCCGGACCGGGACCCTACGAGCAGTACTTC.

The chain uses TRBV7-2 and TRBJ2-5; unclear D gene. CDR3 length: 16 amino acids. Germline CDR1 SGHTA, CDR2 FQGNSA. V lost 9 bases and J lost 3, with 23 bases in between. The CDR3 sequence: CARNQWASPTKETQYF. As DNA, the CDR3 is TGTGCCAGGAACCAATGGGCATCACCTACCAAAGAGACCCAGTACTTC.

Only a few counts were recorded for this clonotype. This chain connects TRBV5-1 to TRBJ1-2; tentative D call: TRBD1 (5 bases). The length of the CDR3 is 15 residues. The germline CDR1 and CDR2 sequences are SGHRS and YFSETQ. V shed 4 bases and J shed 0 bases, with 13 bases lying between them. For the CDR3, the DNA is TGCGCCAGCAGCGGGATCCAGGGAGCTAACTATGGCTACACCTTC. As protein: CASSGIQGANYGYTF. The variable domain in full, completed from reference TRBV5-1 and TRBJ1-2, reads KAGVTQTPRYLIKTRGQQVTLSCSPISGHRSVSWYQQTPGQGLQFLFEYFSETQRNKGNFPGRFSGRQFSNSRSEMNVSTLELGDSALYLCASSGIQGANYGYTFGSGTRLTVV.

This chain joins TRBV18 and TRBJ2-3; TRBD2 might be the D (6 bases). In germline, CDR1 is KGHSH, CDR2 LQKENI. CDR3 length: 14 amino acids. V was cut by 7 bases and J by 8 bases, with 19 bases left in between. CDR3 DNA: TGTGCCAGCTTAATACGGGAGAGGACCAGTACGCAGTATTTT. It specifies CASLIRERTSTQYF. The variable domain in full, with the rest retrieved from reference TRBV18 and TRBJ2-3, is NAGVMQNPRHLVRRRGQEARLRCSPMKGHSHVYWYRQLPEEGLKFMVYLQKENIIDESGMPKERFSAEFPKEGPSILRIQQVVRGDSAAYFCASLIRERTSTQYFGPGTRLTVL.

This clonotype was picked up a small number of times. The chain couples TRBV7-9 to TRBJ2-7; TRBD1 or TRBD2 may be the D gene (5 bases each). The V gene lost 4 bases and the J gene lost 4 bases, with 11 bases spanning the gap. CDR1 is SEHNR, CDR2 FQNEAQ, per germline (reference sequence). The CDR3 is 13 amino acids. CDR3 in amino acids: CASSYGAEYEQYF. The CDR3 region has the DNA TGTGCCAGCAGCTACGGGGCCGAATACGAGCAGTACTTC.

This clonotype was recorded a few times. V gene TRBV11-1 combines with J gene TRBJ2-5; tentatively, D is TRBD2 (5 bases). The CDR3 spans 18 residues. The V end lost 2 bases, the J end lost 7 bases, and 26 bases lay between the germline ends. From germline, CDR1 is SGHAT and CDR2 FQDESV (reference sequence). The CDR3 DNA reads as TGTGCCAGCAGCTTATTTTCGAACAGACCGGGATTATCAGCGACCCAGTACTTC. Protein: CASSLFSNRPGLSATQYF.

Concerning this clonotype: A much larger clonotype is one base distant, so this may be a read error. The rearrangement uses TRBV3-1 and TRBJ1-1, with no clear D. Germline CDR1 reads LGHDT; CDR2 reads YNNKEL (reference sequence). Trimming took off 3 bases at V and 1 base at J, with 9 bases between the two ends. This CDR3 comprises 14 residues. The CDR3 sequence is CASSQLRGNTEAFF. The CDR3 nucleotides read TGTGCCAGCAGCCAGCTCCGGGGGAACACTGAAGCTTTCTTT. Combining the CDR3 with reference TRBV3-1 and TRBJ1-1 gives the whole variable domain DTAVSQTPKYLVTQMGNDKSIKCEQNLGHDTMYWYKQDSKKFLKIMFSYNNKELIINETVPNRFSPKSPDKAHLNLHINSLELGDSAVYFCASSQLRGNTEAFFGQGTRLTVV.

This clonotype was seen a few times. The chain carries TRBV7-2 and TRBJ2-5; D is unclear. Germline V lookup: CDR1 SGHTA, CDR2 FQGNSA. V gave up 5 bases and J gave up 5 bases, with 9 bases separating them. This CDR3 region has 12 residues. The CDR3 spells CASSRPPETQYF. The CDR3 coding sequence is TGTGCCAGCAGCCGCCCCCCCGAGACCCAGTACTTC.

The V and J genes are TRBV7-2 and TRBJ2-3; no definite D call. The germline V and J ends were trimmed by 5 bases and 5 bases, with 17 bases remaining between them. Germline CDR1 SGHTA, CDR2 FQGNSA. The CDR3 loop spans 15 amino acids. The chain's CDR3 is CASSRAVGRLDTQYF. DNA for the CDR3: TGTGCCAGCAGCCGGGCGGTCGGACGACTAGATACGCAGTATTTT.

This chain's CDR3 is CASSPLGQGTGELFF. The CDR3 DNA sequence: TGCGCCAGCAGCCCCCTGGGACAGGGGACCGGGGAGCTGTTTTTT. The chain has TRBV5-1 and TRBJ2-2; the match to TRBD1 covers 10 bases. The CDR3 length is 15 residues. With 4 bases clipped from V and 5 bases from J, the junction kept 5 bases outside the gene matches. CDR1 and CDR2 from the germline V gene are SGHRS and YFSETQ.

The V call is TRBV27, the J call TRBJ2-7; TRBD2 matches at 16 bases. V trimming: 3 bases; J trimming: 9 bases; junction bases outside the gene matches: 11. CDR1 and CDR2 (germline): MNHEY, SMNVEV (reference sequence). The CDR3 consists of 17 residues. The CDR3: CASSFMGLAGGPFRQYF. CDR3 DNA: TGTGCCAGCAGTTTTATGGGACTAGCGGGAGGGCCGTTCCGGCAGTACTTC.

This clonotype was observed a handful of times. The genes are TRBV5-4 and TRBJ2-5; the match to TRBD1 covers 7 bases. The germline gives CDR1 SGHNT, CDR2 YYREEE (reference sequence). The CDR3 totals 14 residues. J gave up 3 bases and V 4 bases, and 6 bases lay outside the gene matches. The CDR3 DNA is TGTGCCAGCAGCCCCCAGGGGACAGAAGAGACCCAGTACTTC. Its protein is CASSPQGTEETQYF.

The table lists this clonotype with many counts. The V call is TRBV20-1, the J call TRBJ2-1, with 7 bases identical to TRBD2. In germline, CDR1 is DFQATT, CDR2 SNEGSKA (reference sequence). The V segment lost 3 bases and the J segment 10 bases; nucleotides outside the gene matches: 18. This CDR3 has 16 amino acids. The CDR3 loop is CSARMEPSGLQTEQFF. The CDR3 DNA sequence: TGCAGTGCTAGGATGGAGCCTAGCGGCTTACAAACCGAGCAGTTCTTC.

The chain has TRBV7-9 and TRBJ2-1, with 11 bases that match TRBD1. The CDR3 has 16 residues. The V gene's germline CDR1 is SEHNR and CDR2 FQNEAQ (reference sequence). V lost 1 base, J lost 10 bases, and 9 bases stayed unmatched. The CDR3 DNA follows: TGTGCCAGCAGCTTAGTTTCCGGGACAGGGGGGGAGGAGCAGTTCTTC. It translates to CASSLVSGTGGEEQFF.

About this clonotype itself: A junction boundary mismatches the germline segment, possibly from a read error. V is TRBV5-1 and J is TRBJ2-5; 7 nucleotides align to TRBD1. This CDR3 has 13 residues. Germline loops: CDR1 SGHRS, CDR2 YFSETQ. The CDR3 nucleotides read TGTGCCAGCAGCTTACGACAGGGCGAGACCCAGTACTTC. Protein sequence: CASSLRQGETQYF.

The chain links TRBV4-3 to TRBJ2-3; maybe TRBD1 (5 bases). Germline V gives CDR1 LGHNA, CDR2 YSLEER. Trimming pared 1 base from V and 5 bases from J, leaving 25 bases between. The CDR3 runs to 19 residues. The CDR3 region has the DNA TGCGCCAGCAGCCAAGTTTTAGAAGTTACGGTCGCTAGGGGAGATACGCAGTATTTT. It translates to CASSQVLEVTVARGDTQYF.

This chain joins TRBV7-2 and TRBJ2-7; no clear D. Germline CDR1 SGHTA, CDR2 FQGNSA. Trimming cost V 0 bases and J 1 base, with 13 bases left between them. The CDR3 length is 16 residues. The CDR3 DNA reads TGTGCCAGCAGCTTAGCGCTGAGTTGGAATTCCTACGAGCAGTACTTC. Its translation is CASSLALSWNSYEQYF.

The chain carries TRBV18 and TRBJ2-5, with TRBD2 matching over 9 bases. Germline CDR1 reads KGHSH; CDR2 reads LQKENI. Trimming removed 3 bases from V and 3 bases from J; junction bases left unmatched: 17. This CDR3 comprises 19 residues. CDR3: CASSPVAGTSTTGKETQYF. The DNA for the CDR3 is TGTGCCAGCTCACCCGTCGCCGGGACTAGCACCACCGGGAAAGAGACCCAGTACTTC. The whole variable domain, remainder taken from reference TRBV18 and TRBJ2-5, is NAGVMQNPRHLVRRRGQEARLRCSPMKGHSHVYWYRQLPEEGLKFMVYLQKENIIDESGMPKERFSAEFPKEGPSILRIQQVVRGDSAAYFCASSPVAGTSTTGKETQYFGPGTRLLVL.

The chain links TRBV6-6 to TRBJ2-5; perhaps D is TRBD1 or TRBD2 (6 bases each). Germline CDR1 MNHNY, CDR2 SVGAGI (reference sequence). The CDR3 runs 12 residues. V shed 9 bases and J shed 5 bases, with 13 bases lying between them. Here the CDR3 reads CASSGAGETQYF. CDR3 bases: TGTGCCAGTTCGGGGGCTGGTGAGACCCAGTACTTC.

The rearrangement uses TRBV10-3 and TRBJ2-3, with a weak D call TRBD2 (6 bases). The germline V gene has CDR1 ENHRY and CDR2 SYGVKD. Between the trimmed V and J ends, which lost 11 bases and 2 bases, there was a span of 14 bases. This CDR3 is 13 amino acids long. The DNA for the CDR3 is TGTGCCGTCAATAGCGGATCCACAGATACGCAGTATTTT. As protein: CAVNSGSTDTQYF.

This chain links TRBV11-2 with TRBJ2-1, with TRBD2 identical over 8 bases. Unmatched junction bases numbered 12, after V lost 0 bases and J lost 2 bases. Germline CDR1 is SGHAT and CDR2 is FQNNGV. This CDR3 spans 19 amino acids. DNA for the CDR3: TGTGCCAGCAGCTTAGAGGGTTGGGTCAGCGGGAGAGCCTACAATGAGCAGTTCTTC. The encoded protein is CASSLEGWVSGRAYNEQFF.

V usage is TRBV15 and J usage is TRBJ1-1, with TRBD1 matching 9 bases. Germline V CDR1 and CDR2: LNHNV, YYDKDF (reference sequence). The length of the CDR3 is 16 residues. V was pared by 0 bases and J by 5 bases, with 7 bases of the junction left unmatched. The CDR3 loop reads CATSREPGTGPTEAFF. The CDR3 DNA is TGTGCCACCAGCAGAGAACCCGGGACAGGGCCGACTGAAGCTTTCTTT.

The genes are TRBV7-9 and TRBJ1-2; 9 nucleotides line up with TRBD1. CDR1 is SEHNR, CDR2 FQNEAQ, per germline (reference sequence). The length of the CDR3 is 15 residues. Unmatched junction bases numbered 7, after V lost 5 bases and J lost 3 bases. CDR3 sequence: CASSHTRTGDYGYTF. The CDR3 DNA is TGTGCCAGCAGCCATACAAGGACAGGGGACTATGGCTACACCTTC.

This chain links TRBV19 with TRBJ2-3; TRBD2 agrees at 9 bases. Germline trimming cut 3 bases from V and 0 bases from J; bases unmatched to any gene: 7. Germline CDR1 LNHDA, CDR2 SQIVND (reference sequence). This CDR3 has 17 amino acids. This CDR3 reads CASSMVRLAASTDTQYF. As DNA, the CDR3 is TGTGCCAGTAGTATGGTTCGACTAGCGGCTAGCACAGATACGCAGTATTTT.

In its sample, this clonotype was seen a few times. The genes are TRBV27 and TRBJ2-7; maybe TRBD1 (6 bases). Between the trimmed V and J ends, which lost 9 bases and 3 bases, there was a span of 24 bases. CDR3 size: 16 residues. CDR1 is MNHEY and CDR2 is SMNVEV in the germline V gene (reference sequence). CDR3 loop: CASSWGLTGRGYEQYF. CDR3 nucleotides: TGTGCCAGTTCATGGGGATTGACAGGCCGCGGCTACGAGCAGTACTTC.